The clone carrying this T cell receptor (beta chain) was detected only a few times. The CDR3 is 17 residues long. The germline gives CDR1 SGHTA, CDR2 FQGNSA. V lost 3 bases, J lost 0 bases, and 8 bases stayed unmatched. The sample is drawn from a study of shared clonotypes between healthy human individuals. Method: immunoSEQ multiplex PCR; TCRdb's copy keeps in-frame clones and lacks some. The data show roughly 1,000,000 clones, 75% to 80% seen once. This chain joins TRBV7-2 and TRBJ1-3; 7 nucleotides agree with TRBD1. The sequence came from a man aged 18 to 30 in good health. Some clones in this sample may be carry-over from other donors' samples. Source material: memory CD4+ T cells from PBMCs. Subset meaning: CD45RA-negative fraction. The CDR3, as DNA: TGTGCCAGCAGCTTCCAAGGACAGGCGAGCTCTGGAAACACCATATATTTT. Residues: CASSFQGQASSGNTIYF.